These 8 T cell receptor beta chains were all obtained from the same sample, sequenced in a study of CXCR3-negative and CXCR3-positive naive CD8 T cells. Findings and limits, study-wide: Researchers report that CXCR3-positive naive cells carry more hydrophobic TRB CDR3s than CXCR3-negative naive cells.

UMI-labeled TRB cDNA libraries were prepared by 5' RACE. No DNA is given; TCRdb re-called the 5' RACE reads and lists each CDR3 protein once. The sample has roughly 110,000 distinct CDR3 sequences, and its top ten clones hold 0.3% to 0.4%. These receptors' antigens are unknown. The sequencing input was naive CXCR3+ CD8+ T cells from blood. Indicated subset: CD45RO-CCR7+CD27+CD95- naive CD8+ T cells expressing CXCR3 (TNR3+). These receptors all come from a human donor in good health. Some clones in this sample may be carry-over from other donors' samples.

The chain uses TRBV3-1 and TRBJ2-1. Germline V CDR1 and CDR2: LGHDT, YNNKEL (reference sequence). The CDR3 contains 15 residues. CDR3 amino acids: CASSQELAMYNEQFF.

The chain combines TRBV7-2 with TRBJ2-1; TCRdb proposes TRBD1, but this gene call is untestable without DNA. In germline, CDR1 is SGHTA, CDR2 FQGNSA. This CDR3 has 13 residues. The CDR3 region is CASSRTSRGEQFF.

This chain joins TRBV20-1 and TRBJ2-7; no DNA is available, so the TRBD1 call from TCRdb remains unchecked. Per the germline V gene, CDR1 is DFQATT and CDR2 is SNEGSKA (reference sequence). The CDR3 totals 11 residues. The CDR3 sequence: CSAPRGLEQYF.

The chain carries TRBV7-9 and TRBJ2-7. Germline CDR1 SEHNR, CDR2 FQNEAQ (reference sequence). The CDR3 spans 13 residues. The chain's CDR3 is CASSLNPSYEQYF.

The rearrangement uses TRBV6-6 and TRBJ2-7. The germline gives CDR1 MNHNY, CDR2 SVGAGI (reference sequence). CDR3 size: 18 residues. CDR3 amino acids: CASSYAGRGKDGIYEQYF.

The rearrangement links TRBV9 to TRBJ2-1; TCRdb gives TRBD2 as the D gene, but with no DNA this cannot be confirmed. CDR1 is SGDLS and CDR2 is YYNGEE in the germline V gene. CDR3 length equals 16 residues. The CDR3 region is CASSELGALFSGEQFF. Using reference TRBV9 and TRBJ2-1 for the parts outside the CDR3, the full variable domain is DSGVTQTPKHLITATGQRVTLRCSPRSGDLSVYWYQQSLDQGLQFLIQYYNGEERAKGNILERFSAQQFPDLHSELNLSSLELGDSALYFCASSELGALFSGEQFFGPGTRLTVL.

This rearrangement joins TRBV20-1 to TRBJ2-7. This CDR3 is 15 amino acids long. Per the germline V gene, CDR1 is DFQATT and CDR2 is SNEGSKA (reference sequence). CDR3 residues: CSATDLASSSYEQYF.

The CDR3 sequence is CASSLGPQGEGYTF. The chain links TRBV12-3 or TRBV12-4 to TRBJ1-2; the D call of TRBD1 rests on TCRdb alone, since no DNA is present to check it. This CDR3 region has 14 residues.